This T cell receptor beta chain stems from a study of T cell responses to AZD1222 COVID-19 vaccine. Study overall: The analysis combined second doses at about 4 or about 12 weeks. Study-wide points: Receipt of two AZD1222 doses was followed by a rise in Spike-specific TCR breadth and depth. In the spike-specific TCR repertoire, nearly half reportedly target unmutated variant regions. Only a handful of AZD1222 recipients were seropositive at baseline.

This clone is a singleton in its sample. The antigen is unknown. This CDR3 has 14 residues. Trimming cost V 2 bases and J 6 bases, with 13 bases left between them. Germline loops: CDR1 MNHEY, CDR2 SMNVEV (reference sequence). The method was immunoSEQ multiplex PCR; TCRdb's version includes in-frame clones alone and lacks a portion of them. The sample lists 130,000 or so clones, more than 70% occurring once. The sequence was collected from an adult in good health. This specimen was peripheral blood, taken on day 0 of AZD1222 vaccination. V gene TRBV27 combines with J gene TRBJ1-2; no firm D call. Here the CDR3 DNA reads TGTGCCAGCAGTTTAAATGGAAACGCGCATGGCTACACCTTC. This encodes CASSLNGNAHGYTF.